This T cell receptor beta chain was obtained from a study of early T cells in non-severe SARS-CoV-2 infection. Study information: Sequencing was performed on bulk RNA from unsorted whole blood, leaving chains unpaired. Overall study results and limits: VDJdb matches were skewed toward anti-spike CD8 T cell responses.

This clonotype appeared many times. As yet, its antigen is unknown. Individual cDNA molecules carried attached unique molecular identifiers. TCRdb re-called the 5' RACE reads through MiXCR, storing one row per CDR3 protein. The table has about 26,000 distinct CDR3 sequences, around 4.5% seen once. Sample: whole blood. The sequence came from an adult who was a healthcare worker with PCR-confirmed SARS-CoV-2 infection or an uninfected control (not recorded which).

CDR3 coding DNA: TGTGCCAGCAGCGACGAGAGAAGCGGAGAGCAGTTCTTC. Translated, it gives CASSDERSGEQFF. This chain joins TRBV9 and TRBJ2-1, with D possibly being TRBD2 (5 bases). The CDR3 consists of 13 residues. Trimming stripped 3 bases from V and 10 bases from J, with 14 bases between. Looked up from germline, CDR1 is SGDLS and CDR2 is YYNGEE.